This TCR beta chain is from a study of cytomegalovirus exposure and HLA in healthy donors. Germline V CDR1 and CDR2: MNHEY, SVGAGI. V lost 3 bases and J 7 bases, leaving 9 bases between the germline ends. The CDR3 sequence is 13 residues long. Study-level points and caveats: Overall, about 160 TCR beta chains were annotated as cytomegalovirus-associated. Subsequent analysis found a tendency for first-cohort TCR clusters to co-occur within the 95 to 150 validation repertoires.

Note on this clone: The antigen remains unidentified.

Using immunoSEQ multiplex PCR, the repertoire was profiled, and TCRdb retains in-frame clones only, with some absent. The sample lists 250,000 to 300,000 clones, 90% occurring once. The chain carries TRBV6-5 and TRBJ2-2, with a possible D match to TRBD2 (6 bases). Sequenced sample: PBMCs. The source of this sequence is a young woman in good health and CMV-seronegative. This chain's CDR3 is CASSYGGYGELFF. The CDR3 DNA reads as TGTGCCAGCAGTTATGGAGGGTACGGGGAGCTGTTTTTT.